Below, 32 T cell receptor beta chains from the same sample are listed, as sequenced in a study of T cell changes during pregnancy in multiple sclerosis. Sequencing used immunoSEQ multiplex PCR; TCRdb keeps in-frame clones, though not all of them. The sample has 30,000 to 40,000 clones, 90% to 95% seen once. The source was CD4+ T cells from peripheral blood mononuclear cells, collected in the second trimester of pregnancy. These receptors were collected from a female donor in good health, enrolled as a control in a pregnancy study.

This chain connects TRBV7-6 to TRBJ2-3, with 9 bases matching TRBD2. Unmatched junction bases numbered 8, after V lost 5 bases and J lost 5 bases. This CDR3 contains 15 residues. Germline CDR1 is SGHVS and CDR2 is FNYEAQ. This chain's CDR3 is CASSPRGGARDTQYF. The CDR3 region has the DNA TGTGCCAGCAGCCCCCGCGGGGGGGCTAGAGATACGCAGTATTTT.

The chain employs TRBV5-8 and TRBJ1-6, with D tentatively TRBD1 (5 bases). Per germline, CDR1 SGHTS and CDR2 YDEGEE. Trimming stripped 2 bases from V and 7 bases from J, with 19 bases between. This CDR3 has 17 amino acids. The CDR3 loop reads CASSLWPGKVNNSPLHF. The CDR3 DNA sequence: TGTGCCAGCAGCTTATGGCCAGGGAAGGTTAACAATTCACCCCTCCACTTT.

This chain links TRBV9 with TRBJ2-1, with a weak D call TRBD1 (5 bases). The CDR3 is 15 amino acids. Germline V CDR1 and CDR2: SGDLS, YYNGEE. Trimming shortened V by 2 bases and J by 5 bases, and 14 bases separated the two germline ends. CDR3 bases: TGTGCCAGCAGCGTTCAGGGCCAGCAGAACAATGAGCAGTTCTTC. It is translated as CASSVQGQQNNEQFF.

CDR3 amino acids: CASSFRQGSNQPQHF. In nucleotides, the CDR3 is TGTGCCAGCAGCTTCCGGCAGGGTAGCAATCAGCCCCAGCATTTT. The rearrangement links TRBV5-6 to TRBJ1-5; D is perhaps TRBD1 (5 bases). This CDR3 comprises 15 residues. The germline gives CDR1 SGHDT, CDR2 YYEEEE. V dropped 2 bases and J dropped 0 bases, with 9 bases sitting between them.

The CDR3 spells CASSKTTGGVETQYF. CDR3 coding DNA: TGTGCCAGCAGCAAAACGACAGGGGGAGTGGAGACCCAGTACTTC. This sequence joins TRBV7-9 and TRBJ2-5, with 9 bases fitting TRBD1. This CDR3 comprises 15 residues. Per germline, CDR1 SEHNR and CDR2 FQNEAQ (reference sequence). With V trimmed by 5 bases and J by 5 bases, 9 bases remained unmatched. The whole variable domain, remainder taken from reference TRBV7-9 and TRBJ2-5, is DTGVSQNPRHKITKRGQNVTFRCDPISEHNRLYWYRQTLGQGPEFLTYFQNEAQLEKSRLLSDRFSAERPKGSFSTLEIQRTEQGDSAMYLCASSKTTGGVETQYFGPGTRLLVL.

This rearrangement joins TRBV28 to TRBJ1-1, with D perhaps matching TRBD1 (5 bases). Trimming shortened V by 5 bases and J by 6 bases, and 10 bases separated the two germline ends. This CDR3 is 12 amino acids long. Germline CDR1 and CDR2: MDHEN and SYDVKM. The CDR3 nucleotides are TGTGCCAGCAGTCTGGGGGGGGCTGAAGCTTTCTTT. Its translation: CASSLGGAEAFF.

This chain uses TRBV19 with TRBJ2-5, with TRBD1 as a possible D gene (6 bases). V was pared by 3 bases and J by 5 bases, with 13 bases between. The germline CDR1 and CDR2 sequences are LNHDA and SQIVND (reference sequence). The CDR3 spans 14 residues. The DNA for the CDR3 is TGTGCCAGTAGTATTGCAACAGGGTTTGAGACCCAGTACTTC. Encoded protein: CASSIATGFETQYF.

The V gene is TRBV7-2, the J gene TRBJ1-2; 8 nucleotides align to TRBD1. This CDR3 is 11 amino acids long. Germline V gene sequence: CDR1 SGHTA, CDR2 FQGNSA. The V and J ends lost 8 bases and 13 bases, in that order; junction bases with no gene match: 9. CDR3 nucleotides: TGTGCCAGCGGACAGGGACAGCCTTTCACCTTC. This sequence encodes CASGQGQPFTF.

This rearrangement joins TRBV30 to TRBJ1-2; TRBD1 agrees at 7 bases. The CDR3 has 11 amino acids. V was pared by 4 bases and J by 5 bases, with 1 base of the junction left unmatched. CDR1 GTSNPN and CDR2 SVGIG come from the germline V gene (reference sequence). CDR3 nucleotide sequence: TGTGCCTGGACAGGGGGATATGGCTACACCTTC. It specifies CAWTGGYGYTF.

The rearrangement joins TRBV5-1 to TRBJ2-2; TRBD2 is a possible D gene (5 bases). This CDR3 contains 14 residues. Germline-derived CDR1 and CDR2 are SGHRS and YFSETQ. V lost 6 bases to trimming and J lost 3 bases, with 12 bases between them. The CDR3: CASTQEGYTGELFF. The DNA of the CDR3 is TGCGCCAGCACTCAAGAGGGCTACACCGGGGAGCTGTTTTTT.

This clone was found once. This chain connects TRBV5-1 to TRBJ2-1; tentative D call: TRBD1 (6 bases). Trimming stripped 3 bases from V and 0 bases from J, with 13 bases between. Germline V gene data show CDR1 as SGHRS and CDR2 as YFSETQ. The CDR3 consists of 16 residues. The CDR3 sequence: CASSSLTGHSYNEQFF. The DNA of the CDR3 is TGCGCCAGCAGCTCCTTGACAGGCCACTCCTACAATGAGCAGTTCTTC.

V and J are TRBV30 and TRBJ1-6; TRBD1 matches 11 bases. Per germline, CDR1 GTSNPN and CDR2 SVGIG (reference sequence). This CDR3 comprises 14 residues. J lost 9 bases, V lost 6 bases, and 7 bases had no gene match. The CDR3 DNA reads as TGTGCCTGCGACCGGGACAGGGGGTCTTCACCCCTCCACTTT. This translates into CACDRDRGSSPLHF. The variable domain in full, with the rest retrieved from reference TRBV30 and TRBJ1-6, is SQTIHQWPATLVQPVGSPLSLECTVEGTSNPNLYWYRQAAGRGLQLLFYSVGIGQISSEVPQNLSASRPQDRQFILSSKKLLLSDSGFYLCACDRDRGSSPLHFGNGTRLTVT.

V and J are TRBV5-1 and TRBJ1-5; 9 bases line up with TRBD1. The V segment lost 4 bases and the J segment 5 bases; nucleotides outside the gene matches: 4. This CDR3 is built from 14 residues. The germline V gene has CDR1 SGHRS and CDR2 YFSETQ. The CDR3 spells CASSPGQGHQPQHF. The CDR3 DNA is TGCGCCAGCAGCCCGGGACAGGGCCATCAGCCCCAGCATTTT.

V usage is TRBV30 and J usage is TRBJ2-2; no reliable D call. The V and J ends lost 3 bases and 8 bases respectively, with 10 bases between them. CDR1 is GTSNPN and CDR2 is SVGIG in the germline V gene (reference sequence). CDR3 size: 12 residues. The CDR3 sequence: CAWSARGGELFF. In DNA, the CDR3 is TGTGCCTGGAGCGCCAGAGGAGGGGAGCTGTTTTTT. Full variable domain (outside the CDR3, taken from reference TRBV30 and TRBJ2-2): SQTIHQWPATLVQPVGSPLSLECTVEGTSNPNLYWYRQAAGRGLQLLFYSVGIGQISSEVPQNLSASRPQDRQFILSSKKLLLSDSGFYLCAWSARGGELFFGEGSRLTVL.

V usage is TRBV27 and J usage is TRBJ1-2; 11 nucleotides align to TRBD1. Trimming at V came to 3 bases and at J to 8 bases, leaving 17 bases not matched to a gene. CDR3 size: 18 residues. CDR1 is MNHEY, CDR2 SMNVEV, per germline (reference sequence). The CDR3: CASSFRHRGQGGIRGYTF. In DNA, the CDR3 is TGTGCCAGCAGTTTTCGTCACCGGGGACAGGGGGGGATAAGGGGCTACACCTTC.

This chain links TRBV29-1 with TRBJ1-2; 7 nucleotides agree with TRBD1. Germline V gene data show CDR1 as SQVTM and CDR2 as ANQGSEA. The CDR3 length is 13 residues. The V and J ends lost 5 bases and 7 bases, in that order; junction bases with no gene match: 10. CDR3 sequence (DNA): TGCAGCGTTCGGGTGGAGGGGGCAGGTGGCTACACCTTC. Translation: CSVRVEGAGGYTF.

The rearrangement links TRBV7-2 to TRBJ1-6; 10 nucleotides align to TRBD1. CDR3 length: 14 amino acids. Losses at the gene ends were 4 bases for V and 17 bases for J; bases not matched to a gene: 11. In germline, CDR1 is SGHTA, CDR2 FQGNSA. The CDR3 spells CASSSPWDRGLVHF. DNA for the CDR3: TGTGCCAGCAGCTCCCCCTGGGACAGGGGCCTGGTCCACTTT.

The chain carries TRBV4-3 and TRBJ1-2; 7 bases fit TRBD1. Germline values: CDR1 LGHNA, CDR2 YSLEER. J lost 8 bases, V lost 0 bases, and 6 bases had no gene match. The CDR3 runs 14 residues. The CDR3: CASSQEGGFTGYTF. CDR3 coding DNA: TGCGCCAGCAGCCAAGAAGGGGGCTTCACGGGCTACACCTTC.

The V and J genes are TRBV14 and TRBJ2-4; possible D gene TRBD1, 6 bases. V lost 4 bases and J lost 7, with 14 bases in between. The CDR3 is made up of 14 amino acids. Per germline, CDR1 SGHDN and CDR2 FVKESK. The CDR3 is CASSPGQLWNIQYF. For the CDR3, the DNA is TGTGCCAGCAGCCCAGGACAGCTTTGGAACATTCAGTACTTC.

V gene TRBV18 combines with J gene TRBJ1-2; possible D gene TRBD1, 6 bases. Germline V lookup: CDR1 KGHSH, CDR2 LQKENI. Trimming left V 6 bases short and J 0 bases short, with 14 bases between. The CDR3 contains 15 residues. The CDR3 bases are TGTGCCAGCTCTCTAACGACAGGAGCTAACTATGGCTACACCTTC. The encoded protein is CASSLTTGANYGYTF.

Written as DNA, the CDR3 is TGTGCCACCACAGGGGGCGGAAATCAGCCCCAGCATTTT. This encodes CATTGGGNQPQHF. This rearrangement joins TRBV10-3 to TRBJ1-5; 9 bases match TRBD1. The CDR3 runs 13 residues. Looked up from germline, CDR1 is ENHRY and CDR2 is SYGVKD. Unmatched junction bases numbered 5, after V lost 10 bases and J lost 4 bases.

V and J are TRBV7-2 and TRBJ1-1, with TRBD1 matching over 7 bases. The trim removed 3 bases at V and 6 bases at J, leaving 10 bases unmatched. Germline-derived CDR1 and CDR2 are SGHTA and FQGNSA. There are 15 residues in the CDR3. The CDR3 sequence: CASSFTGARTAEAFF. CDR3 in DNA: TGTGCCAGCAGCTTCACAGGGGCCAGAACCGCTGAAGCTTTCTTT.

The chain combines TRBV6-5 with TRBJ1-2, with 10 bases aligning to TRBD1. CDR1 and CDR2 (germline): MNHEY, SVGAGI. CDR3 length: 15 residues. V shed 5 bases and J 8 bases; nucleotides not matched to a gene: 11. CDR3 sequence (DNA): TGTGCCAGCAGTCCGCAGGGACAGGGGACTACCGGCTACACCTTC. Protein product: CASSPQGQGTTGYTF.

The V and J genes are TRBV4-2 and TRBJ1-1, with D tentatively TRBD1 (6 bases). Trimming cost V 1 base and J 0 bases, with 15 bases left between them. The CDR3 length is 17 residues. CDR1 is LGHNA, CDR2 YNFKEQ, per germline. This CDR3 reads CASSQVGAGALNTEAFF. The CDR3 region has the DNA TGTGCCAGCAGCCAAGTTGGAGCAGGGGCCCTGAACACTGAAGCTTTCTTT.

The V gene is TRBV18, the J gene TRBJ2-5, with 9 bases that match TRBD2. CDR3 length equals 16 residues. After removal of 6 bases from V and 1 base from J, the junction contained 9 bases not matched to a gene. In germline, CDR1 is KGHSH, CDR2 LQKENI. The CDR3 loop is CASSPAGTSLQETQYF. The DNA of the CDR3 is TGTGCCAGCTCCCCGGCCGGGACTAGCCTCCAAGAGACCCAGTACTTC.

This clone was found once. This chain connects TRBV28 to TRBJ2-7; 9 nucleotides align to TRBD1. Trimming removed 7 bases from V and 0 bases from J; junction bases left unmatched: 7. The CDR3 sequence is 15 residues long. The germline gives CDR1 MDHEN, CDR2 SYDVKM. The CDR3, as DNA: TGTGCCAGCACCGTGGGACAGGGAAACTCCTACGAGCAGTACTTC. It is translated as CASTVGQGNSYEQYF.

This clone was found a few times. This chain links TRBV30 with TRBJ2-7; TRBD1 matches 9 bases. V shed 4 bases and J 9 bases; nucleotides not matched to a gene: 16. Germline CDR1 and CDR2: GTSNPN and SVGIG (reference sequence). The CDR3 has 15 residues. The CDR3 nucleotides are TGTGCCTGGAAAATCCGGGGACAGGGACGTTTAAGGCAGTACTTC. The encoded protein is CAWKIRGQGRLRQYF.

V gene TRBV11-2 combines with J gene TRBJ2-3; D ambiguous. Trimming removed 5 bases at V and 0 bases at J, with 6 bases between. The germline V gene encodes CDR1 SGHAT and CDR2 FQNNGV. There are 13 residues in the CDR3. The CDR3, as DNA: TGTGCCAGCAGCCGAACTAGCACAGATACGCAGTATTTT. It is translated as CASSRTSTDTQYF.

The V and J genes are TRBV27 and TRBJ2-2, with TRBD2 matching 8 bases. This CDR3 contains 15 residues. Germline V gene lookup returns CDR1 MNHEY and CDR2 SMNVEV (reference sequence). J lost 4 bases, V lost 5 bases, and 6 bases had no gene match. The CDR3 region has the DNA TGTGCCAGCAGTCCCCAGCGGGGGCGCACCGGGGAGCTGTTTTTT. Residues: CASSPQRGRTGELFF.

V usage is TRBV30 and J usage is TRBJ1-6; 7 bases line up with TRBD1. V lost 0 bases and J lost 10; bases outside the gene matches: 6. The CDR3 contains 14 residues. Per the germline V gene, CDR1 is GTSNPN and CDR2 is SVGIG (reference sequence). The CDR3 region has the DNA TGTGCCTGGAGTGTCCGACAGGGTAACTCACCCCTCCACTTT. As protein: CAWSVRQGNSPLHF.

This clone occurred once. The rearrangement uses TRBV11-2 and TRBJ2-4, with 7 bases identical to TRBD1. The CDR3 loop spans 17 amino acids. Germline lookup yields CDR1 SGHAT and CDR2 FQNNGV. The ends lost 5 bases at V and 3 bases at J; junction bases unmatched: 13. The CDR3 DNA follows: TGTGCCAGCAGCCCCCGGCCCCGGCAGGGGGTCAAAAACATTCAGTACTTC. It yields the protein CASSPRPRQGVKNIQYF.

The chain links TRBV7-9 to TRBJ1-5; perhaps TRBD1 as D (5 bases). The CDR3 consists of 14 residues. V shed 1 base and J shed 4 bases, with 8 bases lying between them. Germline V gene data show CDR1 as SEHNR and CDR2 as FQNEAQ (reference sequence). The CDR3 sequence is CASSLGQSNQPQHF. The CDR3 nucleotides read TGTGCCAGCAGCTTAGGACAGAGTAATCAGCCCCAGCATTTT.